The clone carrying this TCR beta chain has only a few counts. One entry per CDR3 protein results from TCRdb running MiXCR on the 5' RACE reads. The table has approximately 44,000 distinct CDR3 sequences, roughly 13% seen once. Time point reported: sample taken at primary tumor resection. These data belong to a study of spatial heterogeneity in lung cancer. This specimen was PBMCs, taken at surgery. This sequence was found in a male donor with early-stage non-small cell lung cancer.

The CDR3: CSATRDSSSSSTDTQYF. The CDR3 nucleotides are TGCAGTGCTACGCGGGACAGCTCATCTTCTAGCACAGATACGCAGTATTTT. The rearrangement uses TRBV20-1 and TRBJ2-3, with D possibly being TRBD1 (7 bases). The V gene's germline CDR1 is DFQATT and CDR2 SNEGSKA (reference sequence). V shed 4 bases and J shed 0 bases, with 20 bases lying between them. The CDR3 consists of 17 residues.